This TCR beta chain was obtained from a study of response to subunit inactivated influenza vaccine. General study findings and limits: The authors suggested that few new T cells are recruited per seasonal influenza vaccination.

TCRdb re-called the RT-PCR reads through MiXCR, storing one row per CDR3 protein. Of hundreds of thousands of distinct CDR3 sequences detected, 10% to 15% appear once; the ten largest clones hold approximately 14%. This clonotype was counted many times. Its antigen is currently unknown. The CDR3 length is 17 residues. Germline CDR1 and CDR2: MNHEY and SVGEGT. V lost 6 bases to trimming and J lost 10 bases; unmatched junction nucleotides: 20. The TCR originated in a man aged 50 or older who received an inactivated influenza vaccine. The sample in question was PBMCs from blood, obtained 40 to 50 days after vaccination. This sequence joins TRBV6-2 or TRBV6-3 and TRBJ1-4, with 7 bases matching TRBD1. The CDR3 reads CASSYERSGTDPGKLFF. CDR3 nucleotide sequence: TGTGCCAGCAGCTACGAACGTTCCGGGACAGATCCTGGAAAACTGTTTTTT.